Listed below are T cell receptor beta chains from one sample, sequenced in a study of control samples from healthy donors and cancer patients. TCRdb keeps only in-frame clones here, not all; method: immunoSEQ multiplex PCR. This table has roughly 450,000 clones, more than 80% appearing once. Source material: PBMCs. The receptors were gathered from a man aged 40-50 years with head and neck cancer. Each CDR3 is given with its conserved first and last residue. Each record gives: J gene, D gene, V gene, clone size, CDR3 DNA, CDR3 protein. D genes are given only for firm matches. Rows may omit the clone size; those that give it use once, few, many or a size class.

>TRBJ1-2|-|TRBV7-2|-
TGTGCCAGCAGCCCTCGACGTACCCCCGGGGACTATGGCTACACCTTC
CASSPRRTPGDYGYTF
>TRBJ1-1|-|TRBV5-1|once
TGCGCCAGCAGCTTGCCAGGGAGGAACACTGAAGCTTTCTTT
CASSLPGRNTEAFF
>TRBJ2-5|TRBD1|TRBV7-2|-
TGTGCCAGCAGCTGGGGACAGCAAGAGACCCAGTACTTC
CASSWGQQETQYF
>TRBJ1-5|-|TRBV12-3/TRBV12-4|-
TGTGCCAGCAGTCCAAGGCGTCAGCCCCAGCATTTT
CASSPRRQPQHF
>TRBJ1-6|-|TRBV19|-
TGTGCCAGTACGCTCGGGGGTAATTCACCCCTCCACTTT
CASTLGGNSPLHF
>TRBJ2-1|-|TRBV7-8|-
TGTGCCAGCTTGGGTCAGAGCTCCTACAATGAGCAGTTCTTC
CASLGQSSYNEQFF
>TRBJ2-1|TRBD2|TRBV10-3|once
TGTGCCATCAGTCCTTATGGGGGAGGGAGCTCCTACAATGAGCAGTTCTTC
CAISPYGGGSSYNEQFF
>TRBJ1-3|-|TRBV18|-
TGTGCCAGCTCACCACTGCAGGACAGCACTGGAAACACCATATATTTT
CASSPLQDSTGNTIYF
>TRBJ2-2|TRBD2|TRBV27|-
TGTGCCAGCAGTTCCCTTGGACTAGCGAGGGCTCGGGAGCTGTTTTTT
CASSSLGLARARELFF
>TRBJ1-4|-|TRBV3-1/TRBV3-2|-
TGTGCCAGCAGCCAAGAGATTCGGCCGTGGGAGGAAAAACTGTTTTTT
CASSQEIRPWEEKLFF
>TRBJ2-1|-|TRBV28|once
TGTGCCAGCAGCCCTGGGGGGAGTGACGATGAGCAGTTCTTC
CASSPGGSDDEQFF
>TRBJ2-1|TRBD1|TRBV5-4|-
TGTGCCAGCAGCTCGGGACAGGGGGCCAATGAGCAGTTCTTC
CASSSGQGANEQFF
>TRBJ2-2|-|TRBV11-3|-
TGTGCCAGCAGCTTGGACAGAAGCACCGGGGAGCTGTTTTTT
CASSLDRSTGELFF
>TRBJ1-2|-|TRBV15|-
TGTGCCACCAGCAGAGATGTCCAGGGTGGTAACTATGGCTACACCTTC
CATSRDVQGGNYGYTF
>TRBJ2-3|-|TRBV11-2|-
TGTGCCAGCAGCTTTAATCCGGCCCCCACAGATACGCAGTATTTT
CASSFNPAPTDTQYF
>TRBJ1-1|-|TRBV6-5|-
TGTGCCAGCAGTTACTCCCCAGTGAACACTGAAGCTTTCTTT
CASSYSPVNTEAFF
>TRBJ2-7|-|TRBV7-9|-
TGTGCCAGCAGACCGCGGGACTCCCTGCACGAGCAGTACTTC
CASRPRDSLHEQYF
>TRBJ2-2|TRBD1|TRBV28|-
TGTGCCAGCACCTACACAGGGGTGGAAACCGGGGAGCTGTTTTTT
CASTYTGVETGELFF
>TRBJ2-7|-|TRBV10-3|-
TGTGCCATCAGTGACCGATCCTACGAGCAGTACTTC
CAISDRSYEQYF
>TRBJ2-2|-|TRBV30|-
TGTGCCTGGAGGCAGGGTCCCGGGGAGCTGTTTTTT
CAWRQGPGELFF
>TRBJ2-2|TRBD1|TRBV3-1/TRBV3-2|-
TGTGCCAGCAGCCAAGATATCAGACAGGGTTACACCGGGGAGCTGTTTTTT
CASSQDIRQGYTGELFF
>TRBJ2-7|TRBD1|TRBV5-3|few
TGTGCCAGAAGCTTAACGCGTCAGGGGGCCTACGAGCAGTACTTC
CARSLTRQGAYEQYF
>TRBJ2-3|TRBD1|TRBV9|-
TGTGCCAGCAGCGTCGGGACAGGACCTGCAGATACGCAGTATTTT
CASSVGTGPADTQYF
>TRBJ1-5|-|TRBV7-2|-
TGTGCCAGCAGCTTAGCCCCGCCGGGGGATCAGCCCCAGCATTTT
CASSLAPPGDQPQHF
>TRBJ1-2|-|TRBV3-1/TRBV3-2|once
TGTGCCAGCAGCCAAGATCTCAGGGGCGACTATGGCTACACCTTC
CASSQDLRGDYGYTF
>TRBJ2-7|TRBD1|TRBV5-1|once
TGCGCCAGCAGCTTGGGGGGACAGGGAACTCACGAGCAGTACTTC
CASSLGGQGTHEQYF
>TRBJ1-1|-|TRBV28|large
TGTGCCAGCAGCCCGACCCGGGGTGAGGTCACTGAAGCTTTCTTT
CASSPTRGEVTEAFF
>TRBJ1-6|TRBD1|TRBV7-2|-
TGTGCCAGCAGCCTCGGACAGGCGGGATCACCCCTCCACTTT
CASSLGQAGSPLHF
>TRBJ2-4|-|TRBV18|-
TGTGCCAGCTCACTTCAGGATGCCAAAAACATTCAGTACTTC
CASSLQDAKNIQYF
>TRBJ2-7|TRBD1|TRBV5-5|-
TGTGCCAGCAGCTCTGGGACAGCAATCGAGCAGTACTTC
CASSSGTAIEQYF
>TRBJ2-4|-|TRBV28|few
TGTGCCAGCAGTATTCTACAGGTGCGGGACATTCAGTACTTC
CASSILQVRDIQYF
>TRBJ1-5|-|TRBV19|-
TGTGCCAGTAGTAGGGCCCAGGGCAATCAGCCCCAGCATTTT
CASSRAQGNQPQHF
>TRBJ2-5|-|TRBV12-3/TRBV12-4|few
TGTGCCAGCAGTTTAGCCCTAACTCAGTACTTC
CASSLALTQYF
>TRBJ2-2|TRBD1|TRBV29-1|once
TGCAGCGCTTCAGGGACAGTCGTCGGGGAGCTGTTTTTT
CSASGTVVGELFF
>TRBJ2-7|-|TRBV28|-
TGTGCCAGCAGTTTATTTATTGGGGGGAACTACGAGCAGTACTTC
CASSLFIGGNYEQYF
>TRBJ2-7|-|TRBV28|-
TGTGCCAGCAGTTCGATAGCGAGTGGGACCTACGAGCAGTACTTC
CASSSIASGTYEQYF
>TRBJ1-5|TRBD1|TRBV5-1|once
TGCGCCAGCAGCTTAACAGGGGGTAATCAGCCCCAGCATTTT
CASSLTGGNQPQHF
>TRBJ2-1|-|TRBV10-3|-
TGTGCCATCAGGGGGGACTTGAATGAGCAGTTCTTC
CAIRGDLNEQFF
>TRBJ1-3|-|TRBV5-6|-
TGTGCCAGCAGCTTGTTGGGAACCCGAAACACCATATATTTT
CASSLLGTRNTIYF
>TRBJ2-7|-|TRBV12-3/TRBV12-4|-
TGTGCCAGCAGTTGGGGATTGGGCTACGAGCAGTACTTC
CASSWGLGYEQYF
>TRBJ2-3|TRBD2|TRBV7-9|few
TGTGCCAGCAGCTCATCCCTACAGGGACTAGGAGATACGCAGTATTTT
CASSSSLQGLGDTQYF
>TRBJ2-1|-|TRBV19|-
TGTGCCAGTAGGCGGGTAAGCTCCTACAATGAGCAGTTCTTC
CASRRVSSYNEQFF
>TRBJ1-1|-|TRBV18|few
TGTGCCAGCGCGCGAGCAGCGGGCCTGAACACTGAAGCTTTCTTT
CASARAAGLNTEAFF
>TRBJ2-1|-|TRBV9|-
TGTGCCAGCAGCGTAGCGCCTACCTACAATGAGCAGTTCTTC
CASSVAPTYNEQFF
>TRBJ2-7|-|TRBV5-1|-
TGCGCCAGCAGCTTGGCCCGGGGCAGCTCCTACGAGCAGTACTTC
CASSLARGSSYEQYF
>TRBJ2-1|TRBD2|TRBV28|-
TGTGCCAGCAGTCTAAGCCCGAAGACTAGCGGGGAGGATGAGCAGTTCTTC
CASSLSPKTSGEDEQFF
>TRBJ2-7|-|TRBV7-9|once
TGTGCCAGCAGTTTAACCTTAGGGGGAACCTACGAGCAGTACTTC
CASSLTLGGTYEQYF
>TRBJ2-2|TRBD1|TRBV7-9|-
TGTGCCAGCAGCGAGAGGACAGGGAGAACCGGGGAGCTGTTTTTT
CASSERTGRTGELFF